The present T cell receptor beta chain was sequenced within a study of graft-versus-host responses after intestinal transplantation. As for the study in general: Isolated intestinal, liver-intestinal, or multivisceral transplants were what recipients had. Study results and limitations: When patients had graft-donor T cell macrochimerism, their allografts held high graft-versus-host to host-versus-graft clonal ratios.

Generated by immunoSEQ multiplex PCR, the TCRdb table keeps only in-frame clones and is missing some. This table has about 23,000 clones, more than 85% appearing once. V was shortened by 3 bases and J by 4 bases, with 16 bases between the two germline ends. The CDR3 is 15 amino acids. Germline CDR1 LNHDA, CDR2 SQIVND (reference sequence). A word on this clone: Antigen specificity is unknown.

The sequence came from a human patient who received an intestinal transplant, so some T cells may come from the graft donor. This chain links TRBV19 with TRBJ2-7; the D gene is possibly TRBD2 (6 bases). The specimen comprised PBMCs, sampled around 40 days after intestinal transplant. Here the CDR3 reads CASSMTGSSLYEQYF. CDR3 nucleotides: TGTGCCAGTAGTATGACCGGGAGCTCTTTATACGAGCAGTACTTC. Based on the CDR3 plus reference TRBV19 and TRBJ2-7, the full variable domain is DGGITQSPKYLFRKEGQNVTLSCEQNLNHDAMYWYRQDPGQGLRLIYYSQIVNDFQKGDIAEGYSVSREKKESFPLTVTSAQKNPTAFYLCASSMTGSSLYEQYFGPGTRLTVT.